This TCR beta chain appears in the sequencing data of a study of Ad26.COV2.S vaccination and SARS-CoV-2 variants. The treatment is: 15 to 20 received Ad26.COV2.S at low or high dose, single or two shots; about 5 received placebo; per-sample allocation not given. The samples date from day 63 after the first vaccine or placebo injection. Vaccine was an Ad26 vector expressing Wuhan-strain SARS-CoV-2 spike. Generated by immunoSEQ multiplex PCR, the TCRdb table keeps only in-frame clones and is missing some. The repertoire includes fewer than 500,000 clones, about 93% of them detected once, and about 12% sits in the top ten. The germline CDR1 and CDR2 sequences are MGHRA and YSYEKL. The CDR3 is 14 residues long. V was cut by 1 base and J by 1 base, with 7 bases left in between.

The sample here was peripheral blood, taken in a trial of Ad26.COV2.S vaccine versus placebo. The genes are TRBV4-1 and TRBJ1-1; D unresolved. The receptor's source is a person between 18 and 60 years old who received the Ad26.COV2.S COVID-19 vaccine or a placebo. CDR3 residues: CASSQGLTNTEAFF. The CDR3 DNA reads as TGCGCCAGCAGCCAAGGGCTCACGAACACTGAAGCTTTCTTT.